This note documents a single T cell receptor (beta chain) sequence. What it binds is unknown. V was cut by 4 bases and J by 0 bases, with 22 bases left in between. Germline values: CDR1 SQVTM, CDR2 ANQGSEA. There are 17 residues in the CDR3. The data were taken from a study of cytotoxic CD8 clonotypes in ibrutinib-treated CLL. For the study at large: The subjects consisted of about 10 relapsed/refractory and over 14 treatment-naive individuals, with approximately 17 IGHV unmutated. Broader study findings: Progressing and sustained-remission patients had different sampling times. Higher circulating CD8+ T-cell counts strongly accompanied higher baseline clonality, above age-matched healthy donors.

Sequencing used immunoSEQ multiplex PCR; TCRdb keeps in-frame clones, though not all of them. The sample shows roughly 250,000 clones, around 70% of them seen only once. This sample comprised PBMCs, obtained after 24 months of ibrutinib treatment. The genes are TRBV29-1 and TRBJ2-7; D may be TRBD2 (6 bases). The clonotype was recovered from a human donor with chronic lymphocytic leukemia. As DNA, the CDR3 is TGCAGCGTTGGTAGGGCAGGAGGGATGCTGGACTCCTACGAGCAGTACTTC. Encoded protein: CSVGRAGGMLDSYEQYF.